Each of the 2 T cell receptor beta chains below was sequenced from the same sample in a study of shared clonotypes between healthy human individuals. Clones were sequenced by immunoSEQ multiplex PCR, and TCRdb holds only the in-frame ones, with some missing. Of 550,000 to 850,000 clones listed, 72% are singletons. Sequenced sample: memory CD4+ T cells sorted from blood. The sample's subset: CD45RA-negative fraction. The receptors here all came from a woman in her thirties in good health.

The chain carries TRBV19 and TRBJ2-3; the match to TRBD2 covers 10 bases. The V gene's germline CDR1 is LNHDA and CDR2 SQIVND (reference sequence). V lost 3 bases to trimming and J lost 2 bases; unmatched junction nucleotides: 5. The CDR3 runs to 16 residues. The DNA of the CDR3 is TGTGCCAGTAGTATTAAACTAGCGGGGATCACAGATACGCAGTATTTT. It yields the protein CASSIKLAGITDTQYF.

V is TRBV2 and J is TRBJ1-1, with D perhaps matching TRBD1 (6 bases). Germline-derived CDR1 and CDR2 are SNHLY and FYNNEI. V was clipped by 5 bases and J by 0 bases, with 7 bases between them. This CDR3 is built from 13 residues. Here the CDR3 reads CASSNRVNTEAFF. The CDR3 DNA reads TGTGCCAGCAGTAACAGGGTGAACACTGAAGCTTTCTTT.